This T cell receptor beta chain was recorded in a study of pediatric ulcerative colitis. Looking at the study overall: Disease was pancolitis in six or seven and left-sided in two, histology-confirmed.

CDR1 is LNHDA and CDR2 is SQIVND in the germline V gene (reference sequence). The CDR3 spans 15 residues. V lost 7 bases, J lost 6 bases, and 12 bases stayed unmatched. The rectum was sampled with one to two pinch biopsies at colonoscopy. Up to 500,000 reads were sequenced per sample. The table came from immunoSEQ multiplex PCR; TCRdb's copy has only in-frame clones and leaves some out. The table has about 36,000 clones, approximately 73% seen once. Study-wide points: This repertoire reflects total lymphocytes rather than subpopulations like regulatory T cells. Rectal repertoires separated controls, mild-moderate and acute severe colitis.

As concerns this clone: Its antigen remains unknown.

The chain has TRBV19 and TRBJ2-1; 7 nucleotides line up with TRBD2. The clonotype was recovered from a boy aged 10-17 years with moderate ulcerative colitis. The sequencing input was gut tissue. The CDR3 loop reads CASKRRESTFNEQFF. CDR3 DNA sequence: TGTGCCAGTAAGAGGCGGGAGAGTACGTTCAATGAGCAGTTCTTC.